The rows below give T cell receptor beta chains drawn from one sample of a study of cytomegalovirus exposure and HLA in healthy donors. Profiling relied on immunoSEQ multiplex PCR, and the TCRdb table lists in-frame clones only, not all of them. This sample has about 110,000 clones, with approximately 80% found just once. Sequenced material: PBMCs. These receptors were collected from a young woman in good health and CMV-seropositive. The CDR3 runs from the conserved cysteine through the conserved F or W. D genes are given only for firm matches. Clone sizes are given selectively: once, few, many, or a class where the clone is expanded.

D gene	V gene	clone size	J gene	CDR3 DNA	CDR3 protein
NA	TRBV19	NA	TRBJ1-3	TGTGCCAGTAACGGACTCGATGGAAACACCATATATTTT	CASNGLDGNTIYF
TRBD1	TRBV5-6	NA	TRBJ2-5	TGTGCCAGCACCCGAAGGAGACAGGGGGAAGAGACCCAGTACTTC	CASTRRRQGEETQYF
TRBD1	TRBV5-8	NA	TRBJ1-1	TGTGCCAGCAGCGTGGAGGGGACAGGGTACACTGAAGCTTTCTTT	CASSVEGTGYTEAFF
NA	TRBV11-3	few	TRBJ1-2	TGTGCCAGCAGCTTATCGGGCTATGGCTACACCTTC	CASSLSGYGYTF
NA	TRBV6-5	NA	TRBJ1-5	TGTGCCAGCAGTACCGTGGGGGGATCCAATCAGCCCCAGCATTTT	CASSTVGGSNQPQHF
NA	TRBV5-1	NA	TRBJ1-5	TGCGCCAGCAGCTTGGAGGGGGTGGCGAATCAGCCCCAGCATTTT	CASSLEGVANQPQHF
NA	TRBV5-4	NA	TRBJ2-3	TGTGCCAGCAGCTTGGCTAGCCTAGCGAGTATAAATACGCAGTATTTT	CASSLASLASINTQYF
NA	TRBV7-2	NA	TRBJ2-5	TGTGCCAGCAGCACTCGACAGGAACCTCAGGCCCAGTACTTC	CASSTRQEPQAQYF
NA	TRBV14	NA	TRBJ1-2	TGTGCCAGCAGCCAAGATAACAGGGAAGACACCTCTGGCTACACCTTC	CASSQDNREDTSGYTF
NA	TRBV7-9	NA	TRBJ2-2	TGTGCCAGCAACCGGGACTTAAACACCGGGGAGCTGTTTTTT	CASNRDLNTGELFF
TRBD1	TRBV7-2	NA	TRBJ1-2	TGTGCCAGCAGCCCCCGGACAGGGGAAGGCTACACCTTC	CASSPRTGEGYTF
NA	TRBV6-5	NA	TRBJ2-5	TGTGCCAGCAGTTATCTAACAGGGTCCCAAGAGACCCAGTACTTC	CASSYLTGSQETQYF
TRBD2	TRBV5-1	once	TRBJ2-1	TGCGCCAGCAGCCCCGGGGGGGGAAGGAATGAGCAGTTCTTC	CASSPGGGRNEQFF
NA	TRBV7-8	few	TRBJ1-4	TGTGCCAGCAGCTTAGCCAGGACAGCTATTGAAAAACTGTTTTTT	CASSLARTAIEKLFF
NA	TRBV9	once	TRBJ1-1	TGTGCCAGCAGCGGATCACTCGTTAACACTGAAGCTTTCTTT	CASSGSLVNTEAFF
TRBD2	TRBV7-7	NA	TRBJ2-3	TGTGCTAGCAGCTTAGACGCCAGCGGGAGGGCGGGAGATACGCAGTATTTT	CASSLDASGRAGDTQYF
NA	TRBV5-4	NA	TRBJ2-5	TGTGCCAGCAGCTTGTTTGTCTTAGAGACCCAGTACTTC	CASSLFVLETQYF
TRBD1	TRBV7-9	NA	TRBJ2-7	TGTTCCAGCAGCACAGGGGCATACGAGCAGTACTTC	CSSSTGAYEQYF
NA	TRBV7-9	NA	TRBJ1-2	TGTGCCAGCAGCTTAGAGAGTGGTGGCTACACCTTC	CASSLESGGYTF
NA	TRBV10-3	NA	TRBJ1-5	TGTGCCATCAGTGAAGAAGGGGCGATGCATCAGCCCCAGCATTTT	CAISEEGAMHQPQHF
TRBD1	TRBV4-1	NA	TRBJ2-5	TGCGCCAGCAGCCAAGATGGGACAGTCCAAGAGACCCAGTACTTC	CASSQDGTVQETQYF
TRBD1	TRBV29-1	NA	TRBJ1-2	TGCAGCGTTGAGCAGGGGGCCGGGTATGGCTACACCTTC	CSVEQGAGYGYTF
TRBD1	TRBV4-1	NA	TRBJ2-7	TGCGCCAGCAGCCAAGGGACCGGGACAGCTAGCTCCTACGAGCAGTACTTC	CASSQGTGTASSYEQYF
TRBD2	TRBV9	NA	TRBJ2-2	TGTGCCAGCAGCGTACTTAGCGGGGGAACTTCGAACACCGGGGAGCTGTTTTTT	CASSVLSGGTSNTGELFF
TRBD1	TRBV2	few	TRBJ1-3	TGTGCCAGCAGTGAATTAGAGGGGGCGAATGGAAACACCATATATTTT	CASSELEGANGNTIYF
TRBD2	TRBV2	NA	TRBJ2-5	TGTGCCAGCATCGAAGCGGGGGGGCAAGAGACCCAGTACTTC	CASIEAGGQETQYF
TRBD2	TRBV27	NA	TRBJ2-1	TGTGCCAGCAGGGTAGCGGGGTCCTACAATGAGCAGTTCTTC	CASRVAGSYNEQFF
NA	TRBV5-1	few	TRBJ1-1	TGCGCCAGCAGCTTGGAGGGACAGAACACTGAAGCTTTCTTT	CASSLEGQNTEAFF
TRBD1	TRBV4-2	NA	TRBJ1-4	TGTGCCAGCAGCCAGGGTGACAGGGGTACGACTAATGAAAAACTGTTTTTT	CASSQGDRGTTNEKLFF
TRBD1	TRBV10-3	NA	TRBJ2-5	TGTGCCATCAGTAATAGACAGGGACAAGAGACCCAGTACTTC	CAISNRQGQETQYF
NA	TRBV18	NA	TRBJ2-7	TGTGCCAGCTCACCACTCAGGGACTCCTACGAGCAGTACTTC	CASSPLRDSYEQYF
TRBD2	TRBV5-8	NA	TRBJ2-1	TGTGCCAGCAGCTTGGGGGCGGGACTAGAGGGTAATGAGCAGTTCTTC	CASSLGAGLEGNEQFF
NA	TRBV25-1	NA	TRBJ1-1	TGTGCCAGCAGTGCCTTGACTGGGGCCACTGAAGCTTTCTTT	CASSALTGATEAFF
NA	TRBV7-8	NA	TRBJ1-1	TGTGCCAGCAGCTTAGCGGGGGGGAACACTGAAGCTTTCTTT	CASSLAGGNTEAFF
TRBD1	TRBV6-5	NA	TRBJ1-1	TGTGCCAGCAGTCGAGACAGGGAAACTCCTGAAGCTTTCTTT	CASSRDRETPEAFF
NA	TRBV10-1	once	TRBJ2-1	TGCGCCAGCAGTGGTACCGGAACAGTGAATGAGCAGTTCTTC	CASSGTGTVNEQFF
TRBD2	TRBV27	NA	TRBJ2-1	TGTGCCAGCAGTCTAACAGGACTAGCGGGTTTTAGCTCCTACAATGAGCAGTTCTTC	CASSLTGLAGFSSYNEQFF
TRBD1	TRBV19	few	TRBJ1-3	TGTGCCAGTAGTATATATGCGCGGACAGGGTCGGGAAACACCATATATTTT	CASSIYARTGSGNTIYF
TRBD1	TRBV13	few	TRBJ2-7	TGTGCCAGCAGCTTAGGTTCTGGGGACAGTCTTTCCTACGAGCAGTACTTC	CASSLGSGDSLSYEQYF
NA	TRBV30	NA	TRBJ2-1	TGTGCCTGGAGTGCAGTTCTGGACTCCTTCGTGGCCGATGAGCAGTTCTTC	CAWSAVLDSFVADEQFF
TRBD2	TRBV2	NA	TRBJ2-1	TGTGCCAGCTCCCGGGGGGGCTCCTACAATGAGCAGTTCTTC	CASSRGGSYNEQFF
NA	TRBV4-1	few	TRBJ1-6	TGCGCCAGCAGCCAGGACTTGGGTTCACCCCTCCACTTT	CASSQDLGSPLHF
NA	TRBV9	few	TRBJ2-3	TGTGCCAGCAGCGTAACATCCTCAGACACAGATACGCAGTATTTT	CASSVTSSDTDTQYF
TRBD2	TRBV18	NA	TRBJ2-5	TGTGCCAGCTCACACCCGGGACTAGCGGGGGGGCGGCTGCAAGAGACCCAGTACTTC	CASSHPGLAGGRLQETQYF
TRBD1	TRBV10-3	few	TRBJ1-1	TGTGCCATCAGCCTGACAGGGGCGGACACTGAAGCTTTCTTT	CAISLTGADTEAFF